The TCR beta chain described here comes from a study of blood T cell repertoires in COVID-19. Overall study context: The analysed material was cDNA or gDNA that came from T cells, B-cell-depleted T cells, or PBMCs.

Per the study methods: Scientists estimated how many nucleated cells there were by amplifying reference gene primers. The assay was immunoSEQ multiplex PCR, and TCRdb's table has in-frame clones only and misses some. Clonal size and the V and J genes are those of that table, whereas D and trimming came from the DNA. The sample lists about 100,000 clones, 90% to 95% seen once, with around 6% in the top ten. Trimming took 0 bases from V and 8 from J, leaving 11 bases between them. CDR3 length: 13 amino acids. CDR1 is SGHDT, CDR2 YYEEEE, per germline. The sequence was collected from a human donor in a cohort sampled during active COVID-19. The sequenced material came from peripheral blood. The chain carries TRBV5-6 and TRBJ1-2; unclear D gene. The CDR3, as DNA: TGTGCCAGCAGCTTGGTACACTACACGGGCTACACCTTC. It translates to CASSLVHYTGYTF.